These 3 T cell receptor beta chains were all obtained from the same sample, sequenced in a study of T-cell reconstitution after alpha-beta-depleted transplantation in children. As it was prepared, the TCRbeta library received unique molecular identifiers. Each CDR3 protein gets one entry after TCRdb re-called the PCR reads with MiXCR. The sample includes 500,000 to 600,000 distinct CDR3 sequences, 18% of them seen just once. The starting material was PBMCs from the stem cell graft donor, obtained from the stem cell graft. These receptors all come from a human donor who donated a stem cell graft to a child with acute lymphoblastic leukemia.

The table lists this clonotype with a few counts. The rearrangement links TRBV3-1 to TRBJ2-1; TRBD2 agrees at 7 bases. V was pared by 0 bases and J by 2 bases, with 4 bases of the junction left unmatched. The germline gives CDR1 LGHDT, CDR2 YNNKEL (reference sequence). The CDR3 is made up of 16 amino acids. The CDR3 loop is CASSQEEAGPYNEQFF. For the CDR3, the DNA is TGTGCCAGCAGCCAAGAGGAAGCGGGACCCTACAATGAGCAGTTCTTC.

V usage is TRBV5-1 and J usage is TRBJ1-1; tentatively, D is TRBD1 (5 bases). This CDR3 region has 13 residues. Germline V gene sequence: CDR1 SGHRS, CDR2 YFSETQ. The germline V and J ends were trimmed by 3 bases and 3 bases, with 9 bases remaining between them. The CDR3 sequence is CASSWGIYTEAFF. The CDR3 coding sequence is TGCGCCAGCAGCTGGGGGATATACACTGAAGCTTTCTTT. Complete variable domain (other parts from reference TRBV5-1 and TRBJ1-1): KAGVTQTPRYLIKTRGQQVTLSCSPISGHRSVSWYQQTPGQGLQFLFEYFSETQRNKGNFPGRFSGRQFSNSRSEMNVSTLELGDSALYLCASSWGIYTEAFFGQGTRLTVV.

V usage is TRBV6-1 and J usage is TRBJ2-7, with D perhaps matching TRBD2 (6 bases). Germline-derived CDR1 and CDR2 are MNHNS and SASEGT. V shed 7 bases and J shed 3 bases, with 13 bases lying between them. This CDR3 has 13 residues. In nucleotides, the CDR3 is TGTGCCAGCACGGGAGTCGACTACTACGAGCAGTACTTC. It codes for CASTGVDYYEQYF.